The 20 T cell receptor beta chains given below trace back to one sample, sequenced in a study of OX40 agonist ivuxolimab in advanced cancers. TCRdb's copy holds only in-frame clones and misses some; the assay was immunoSEQ multiplex PCR. The data show approximately 70,000 clones, around 88% seen once. The sequencing here drew on CD4+ or CD8+ T cells sorted from blood, taken in a trial of the OX40 agonist ivuxolimab. The receptors come from an adult with an advanced solid tumor such as melanoma, head and neck, liver or kidney cancer.

About this clone itself: The identical CDR3 is also encoded by other nucleotide sequences in the sample. The gene calls are TRBV5-1 and TRBJ2-5, with 9 nucleotides matching TRBD1. There are 14 residues in the CDR3. Germline trimming cut 5 bases from V and 3 bases from J; bases unmatched to any gene: 5. The germline V gene has CDR1 SGHRS and CDR2 YFSETQ. In nucleotides, the CDR3 is TGCGCCAGCAGTCTCAGGACAGGGGAAGAGACCCAGTACTTC. Amino acid sequence: CASSLRTGEETQYF. Combining the CDR3 with reference TRBV5-1 and TRBJ2-5 gives the whole variable domain KAGVTQTPRYLIKTRGQQVTLSCSPISGHRSVSWYQQTPGQGLQFLFEYFSETQRNKGNFPGRFSGRQFSNSRSEMNVSTLELGDSALYLCASSLRTGEETQYFGPGTRLLVL.

This chain links TRBV4-2 with TRBJ2-7; TRBD2 aligns across 8 bases. The CDR3 has 16 residues. Germline CDR1 reads LGHNA; CDR2 reads YNFKEQ. The trim removed 1 base at V and 2 bases at J, leaving 7 bases unmatched. The CDR3 sequence: CASSQASGRGAYEQYF. For the CDR3, the DNA is TGTGCCAGCAGCCAAGCCAGCGGGAGAGGGGCCTACGAGCAGTACTTC.

The chain has TRBV28 and TRBJ1-1; maybe TRBD1 (6 bases). This CDR3 has 13 amino acids. Germline V gene sequence: CDR1 MDHEN, CDR2 SYDVKM. V dropped 7 bases and J dropped 10 bases, with 19 bases sitting between them. This chain's CDR3 is CASKHGTNPGAFF. The CDR3 region has the DNA TGTGCCAGCAAACACGGGACAAATCCAGGAGCTTTCTTT.

This chain uses TRBV6-5 with TRBJ1-1, with D unclear. V dropped 6 bases and J dropped 1 base, with 9 bases sitting between them. Germline CDR1 MNHEY, CDR2 SVGAGI. The CDR3 length is 13 residues. The CDR3 DNA sequence: TGTGCCAGCAGCCTGGGAGGGAACACTGAAGCTTTCTTT. This encodes CASSLGGNTEAFF.

The V call is TRBV6-4, the J call TRBJ2-3; D is unclear. Trimming removed 2 bases from V and 2 bases from J, with 5 bases in between. This CDR3 is built from 13 residues. Germline values: CDR1 MRHNA, CDR2 SNTAGT. CDR3 DNA: TGTGCCAGCAGTGACCAATCCACAGATACGCAGTATTTT. It encodes CASSDQSTDTQYF.

The rearrangement uses TRBV19 and TRBJ1-5; D possibly corresponds to TRBD1 (5 bases). The CDR3 is 14 residues long. Germline V gene lookup returns CDR1 LNHDA and CDR2 SQIVND (reference sequence). Trimming stripped 8 bases from V and 5 bases from J, with 16 bases between. In DNA form, the CDR3 reads TGTGCCAGTTTGAGTACAGCAGGGCATCAGCCCCAGCATTTT. This codes for CASLSTAGHQPQHF.

This rearrangement joins TRBV11-2 to TRBJ2-2; TRBD2 agrees at 8 bases. The germline V gene encodes CDR1 SGHAT and CDR2 FQNNGV. The ends lost 4 bases at V and 15 bases at J; junction bases unmatched: 13. This CDR3 spans 14 amino acids. CDR3 sequence: CASSSALSGGPLFF. The CDR3 DNA reads as TGTGCCAGCAGCTCAGCCCTAAGCGGGGGACCCTTGTTTTTT.

The chain is built from TRBV7-3 and TRBJ2-2, with 16 nucleotides matching TRBD2. J lost 6 bases, V lost 5 bases, and 12 bases had no gene match. The germline CDR1 and CDR2 sequences are SGHTA and FQGTGA. The length of the CDR3 is 19 residues. The CDR3 coding sequence is TGTGCCAGCAGCCCCCGCCCCGGGACTAGCGGGGGGGCCTCCGGGGAGCTGTTTTTT. Translated, it gives CASSPRPGTSGGASGELFF.

This chain joins TRBV5-4 and TRBJ1-1, with D maybe TRBD1 (5 bases). Germline-derived CDR1 and CDR2 are SGHNT and YYREEE (reference sequence). The CDR3 consists of 15 residues. V was clipped by 4 bases and J by 2 bases, with 15 bases between them. CDR3 in amino acids: CASSTPLTENTEAFF. In nucleotides, the CDR3 is TGTGCCAGCAGCACCCCGTTGACAGAAAACACTGAAGCTTTCTTT.

The chain recombines TRBV2 with TRBJ2-1; D is possibly TRBD2 (6 bases). This CDR3 is 14 amino acids long. Trimming removed 6 bases at V and 4 bases at J, with 13 bases between. Germline values: CDR1 SNHLY, CDR2 FYNNEI. The CDR3 coding sequence is TGTGCCAGCAGATTGGTCGGGAGTTACAATGAGCAGTTCTTC. Translation: CASRLVGSYNEQFF.

The V and J genes are TRBV30 and TRBJ2-5, with 12 nucleotides matching TRBD1. In germline, CDR1 is GTSNPN, CDR2 SVGIG (reference sequence). CDR3 length: 16 residues. The V segment lost 4 bases and the J segment 5 bases; nucleotides outside the gene matches: 11. The DNA for the CDR3 is TGTGCCTGGAAATCCCCGGGACAGGGGGCTTTGGAGACCCAGTACTTC. Translating it yields CAWKSPGQGALETQYF.

The gene calls are TRBV28 and TRBJ2-3; 15 nucleotides line up with TRBD2. This CDR3 comprises 20 residues. Germline CDR1 is MDHEN and CDR2 is SYDVKM. The ends lost 5 bases at V and 0 bases at J; junction bases unmatched: 12. In DNA form, the CDR3 reads TGTGCCAGCAGTCGCCTGTGGGGGACTAGCGGGAGGAGTAGCACAGATACGCAGTATTTT. It codes for CASSRLWGTSGRSSTDTQYF.

The gene calls are TRBV11-2 and TRBJ1-2; 9 bases line up with TRBD1. There are 16 residues in the CDR3. Germline V gene data show CDR1 as SGHAT and CDR2 as FQNNGV. J gave up 2 bases and V 1 base, and 5 bases lay outside the gene matches. In DNA, the CDR3 is TGTGCCAGCAGCTTAGGAGCCGGGACAGGGAACTATGGCTACACCTTC. This sequence encodes CASSLGAGTGNYGYTF.

V usage is TRBV30 and J usage is TRBJ2-7; D is perhaps TRBD2 (6 bases). The V gene lost 5 bases and the J gene lost 0 bases, with 14 bases spanning the gap. The CDR3 extends over 14 amino acids. The V gene's germline CDR1 is GTSNPN and CDR2 SVGIG (reference sequence). CDR3 in amino acids: CAWGRDSSSYEQYF. DNA of the CDR3: TGTGCCTGGGGCCGGGACTCCTCCTCCTACGAGCAGTACTTC. The full variable domain, with the rest looked up from reference TRBV30 and TRBJ2-7, is SQTIHQWPATLVQPVGSPLSLECTVEGTSNPNLYWYRQAAGRGLQLLFYSVGIGQISSEVPQNLSASRPQDRQFILSSKKLLLSDSGFYLCAWGRDSSSYEQYFGPGTRLTVT.

The gene calls are TRBV5-4 and TRBJ2-7; 14 nucleotides match TRBD2. Germline values: CDR1 SGHNT, CDR2 YYREEE (reference sequence). CDR3 length: 18 residues. V gave up 4 bases and J gave up 0 bases; unmatched junction bases: 9. CDR3 sequence (DNA): TGTGCCAGCAGCCCGGGACTAGCGGGAGCCCAAACCTCCTACGAGCAGTACTTC. Protein: CASSPGLAGAQTSYEQYF.

The chain is built from TRBV18 and TRBJ2-3; D is unclear. V was shortened by 3 bases and J by 5 bases, with 9 bases between the two germline ends. Germline CDR1 is KGHSH and CDR2 is LQKENI. The CDR3 consists of 13 residues. CDR3 protein: CASSPTLGDTQYF. Written as DNA, the CDR3 is TGTGCCAGCTCACCCACCCTGGGAGATACGCAGTATTTT.

V usage is TRBV18 and J usage is TRBJ2-5, with a weak D call TRBD2 (6 bases). The CDR3 has 15 residues. The V end was cut by 3 bases, the J end by 1 base, with 12 bases between. The germline gives CDR1 KGHSH, CDR2 LQKENI. The CDR3 spells CASSPAGRGQETQYF. The CDR3 nucleotides are TGTGCCAGCTCACCGGCGGGGAGAGGCCAAGAGACCCAGTACTTC. Using reference TRBV18 and TRBJ2-5 for the parts outside the CDR3, the full variable domain is NAGVMQNPRHLVRRRGQEARLRCSPMKGHSHVYWYRQLPEEGLKFMVYLQKENIIDESGMPKERFSAEFPKEGPSILRIQQVVRGDSAAYFCASSPAGRGQETQYFGPGTRLLVL.

The gene calls are TRBV28 and TRBJ2-2, with D perhaps matching TRBD1 (5 bases). CDR1 MDHEN and CDR2 SYDVKM come from the germline V gene. V dropped 10 bases and J dropped 2 bases, with 11 bases sitting between them. CDR3 length: 13 amino acids. The CDR3 sequence: CATTQGNTGELFF. In DNA form, the CDR3 reads TGTGCCACGACGCAGGGAAACACCGGGGAGCTGTTTTTT.

The V gene is TRBV10-3, the J gene TRBJ1-4, with D unresolved. With 3 bases removed from V and 5 bases from J, the gap between germline ends came to 10 bases. There are 14 residues in the CDR3. From germline, CDR1 is ENHRY and CDR2 SYGVKD. Here the CDR3 reads CAISDRRNNEKLFF. CDR3 nucleotide sequence: TGTGCCATCAGTGACCGACGCAACAATGAAAAACTGTTTTTT.

The J gene is TRBJ1-1, the V gene TRBV2; 7 positions agree with TRBD1. This CDR3 spans 13 amino acids. The germline gives CDR1 SNHLY, CDR2 FYNNEI. The V and J ends lost 7 bases and 1 base, in that order; junction bases with no gene match: 3. CDR3 nucleotide sequence: TGTGCCAGCATCTGGACAGGGAACACTGAAGCTTTCTTT. Its protein is CASIWTGNTEAFF.